Listed here are 8 T cell receptor beta chains from one sample, sequenced in a study of CXCR3-negative and CXCR3-positive naive CD8 T cells. The libraries of TRB cDNA were constructed through 5' RACE using UMI labels. Each CDR3 protein gets one entry in TCRdb, which reprocessed the 5' RACE reads and gives no DNA. Its clone listing holds 40,000 to 45,000 distinct CDR3 sequences. The sample taken for sequencing was memory CD8+ T cells from blood. These receptors were taken from a human donor in good health. Some clones in this sample may be carry-over from other donors' samples.

The chain uses TRBV5-1 and TRBJ2-1. In germline, CDR1 is SGHRS, CDR2 YFSETQ. This CDR3 region has 14 residues. CDR3 sequence: CASSNSFVVFEQFF.

The CDR3: CASSSLGGADTQYF. The chain combines TRBV7-2 with TRBJ2-3; TCRdb outputs TRBD2, but without DNA this stays unchecked. The CDR3 consists of 14 residues. The germline V gene encodes CDR1 SGHTA and CDR2 FQGNSA.

The gene calls are TRBV28 and TRBJ2-7; TCRdb's D call, TRBD1, is unchecked because there is no DNA. Germline V lookup: CDR1 MDHEN, CDR2 SYDVKM. This CDR3 comprises 16 residues. The CDR3 here is CASSIPLSGFPYEQYF.

The genes are TRBV4-3 and TRBJ1-2. CDR3 size: 17 residues. CDR1 is LGHNA, CDR2 YSLEER, per germline. This CDR3 reads CASSLTFLDGLNYGYTF.

The rearrangement uses TRBV5-6 and TRBJ2-1; TCRdb's D call, TRBD1, is unchecked because there is no DNA. Germline V gene data show CDR1 as SGHDT and CDR2 as YYEEEE. The CDR3 loop spans 12 amino acids. The CDR3 sequence is CASSQGGDEQFF.

CDR3 protein: CASSLEGNSPLHF. V usage is TRBV28 and J usage is TRBJ1-6; TCRdb returns TRBD1, unconfirmable since there is no DNA. The germline V gene has CDR1 MDHEN and CDR2 SYDVKM. The CDR3 extends over 13 amino acids.

Frequency places this clonotype as medium-sized. This chain connects TRBV29-1 to TRBJ1-1; as DNA is missing, the TRBD1 call by TCRdb cannot be tested. CDR1 and CDR2 from the germline V gene are SQVTM and ANQGSEA. The CDR3 has 14 residues. CDR3 protein: CSVESLGGYTEAFF.

The chain uses TRBV28 and TRBJ1-4; without DNA, the TCRdb call of TRBD1 cannot be checked. CDR3 length equals 13 residues. The germline V gene has CDR1 MDHEN and CDR2 SYDVKM. This CDR3 is CAGNTRGNEKLFF.